The next 21 T cell receptor beta chains were all read from a single sample in a study of spatial heterogeneity in lung cancer. TCRdb re-called the 5' RACE reads through MiXCR, storing one row per CDR3 protein. Among around 25,000 distinct CDR3 sequences listed, over 10% were seen once. Time point defined: sample taken at primary tumor resection. Whole RNA from tumor, nontumor lung or frozen PBMC was sequenced unsorted. The sample consisted of PBMCs, taken at surgery. The receptors derive from a female donor with early-stage non-small cell lung cancer.

This clonotype has a count of ten or more. The chain employs TRBV7-9 and TRBJ2-1; D not certain. This CDR3 spans 12 amino acids. CDR1 and CDR2 (germline): SEHNR, FQNEAQ (reference sequence). Trimming shortened V by 0 bases and J by 9 bases, and 6 bases separated the two germline ends. Written as DNA, the CDR3 is TGTGCCAGCAGCTTAGCGATCGGTGAGCAGTTCTTC. Translated, it gives CASSLAIGEQFF. The variable domain in full, with the rest retrieved from reference TRBV7-9 and TRBJ2-1, is DTGVSQNPRHKITKRGQNVTFRCDPISEHNRLYWYRQTLGQGPEFLTYFQNEAQLEKSRLLSDRFSAERPKGSFSTLEIQRTEQGDSAMYLCASSLAIGEQFFGPGTRLTVL.

Ten or more counts support this clonotype. The chain links TRBV6-6 to TRBJ1-4; D is unresolved. Deletions cut 6 bases from V and 6 bases from J, with 17 bases between. Germline-derived CDR1 and CDR2 are MNHNY and SVGAGI (reference sequence). The length of the CDR3 is 15 residues. This chain's CDR3 is CASRVNPTLDEKLFF. DNA of the CDR3: TGTGCCAGCAGGGTAAACCCGACCCTTGATGAAAAACTGTTTTTT.

This clonotype was found many times. This chain links TRBV28 with TRBJ2-3, with 8 bases identical to TRBD2. V shed 5 bases, J shed 5 bases, and the junction held 15 bases outside the gene matches. This CDR3 contains 17 residues. The germline V gene has CDR1 MDHEN and CDR2 SYDVKM. The CDR3 loop reads CASSTLRLARALDTQYF. The CDR3 nucleotides read TGTGCCAGCAGTACTCTTAGACTAGCGCGGGCGTTAGATACGCAGTATTTT.

There are many counts of this clonotype. The chain links TRBV27 to TRBJ1-5; the match to TRBD1 covers 7 bases. Germline CDR1 MNHEY, CDR2 SMNVEV (reference sequence). After removal of 6 bases from V and 5 bases from J, the junction contained 7 bases not matched to a gene. The CDR3 is 14 amino acids. In nucleotides, the CDR3 is TGTGCCAGCAGCCGAGGGGGCAGCGATCAGCCCCAGCATTTT. Encoded protein: CASSRGGSDQPQHF.

This clonotype has a count of ten or more. The chain employs TRBV3-1 and TRBJ2-7, with 10 bases lining up with TRBD2. V gave up 1 base and J gave up 0 bases; unmatched junction bases: 6. Germline CDR1 is LGHDT and CDR2 is YNNKEL (reference sequence). The CDR3 spans 17 residues. CDR3: CASSQVSGRPSSYEQYF. The CDR3 DNA sequence: TGTGCCAGCAGCCAAGTTAGCGGGAGGCCGAGCTCCTACGAGCAGTACTTC.

This clonotype has ten or more counts. Since no conserved phenylalanine or tryptophan closes the CDR3, a read error is the likely cause. The rearrangement uses TRBV20-1 and TRBJ2-7; a possible D gene is TRBD1 (6 bases). The V end lost 0 bases, the J end lost 4 bases, and 10 bases lay between the germline ends. Germline values: CDR1 DFQATT, CDR2 SNEGSKA (reference sequence). This CDR3 spans 13 amino acids. The CDR3 here is CSAREQGAYEQYS. In DNA form, the CDR3 reads TGCAGTGCTAGAGAACAGGGTGCTTACGAGCAGTACTCC.

Points on this clonotype: A much larger clone sits a single nucleotide away, making a read error possible. The chain carries TRBV6-2 or TRBV6-3 and TRBJ2-1; either TRBD1 or TRBD2 may supply D (5 bases each). Per germline, CDR1 MNHEY and CDR2 SVGEGT. The V end lost 10 bases, the J end lost 4 bases, and 11 bases lay between the germline ends. This CDR3 comprises 12 residues. For the CDR3, the DNA is TGTGCCACCCGGGACCAATACAATGAGCAGTTCTTC. Its translation: CATRDQYNEQFF.

In its sample, this clonotype was seen a few times. This chain joins TRBV11-2 and TRBJ1-2; TRBD1 matches 8 bases. The CDR3 totals 15 residues. V gave up 4 bases and J gave up 7 bases; unmatched junction bases: 11. Germline loops: CDR1 SGHAT, CDR2 FQNNGV. In DNA form, the CDR3 reads TGTGCCAGCAGCTCAGGACAGGGCCCTACTATTGGCTACACCTTC. Residues: CASSSGQGPTIGYTF.

Many counts were recorded for this clonotype. The V call is TRBV12-3 or TRBV12-4, the J call TRBJ2-1; 7 nucleotides align to TRBD2. The CDR3 consists of 15 residues. J lost 5 bases, V lost 5 bases, and 9 bases had no gene match. This CDR3 reads CASSPASGPNNEQFF. The CDR3 DNA sequence: TGTGCCAGCAGTCCTGCTAGCGGCCCCAACAATGAGCAGTTCTTC.

The sample holds many counts of this clonotype. This chain connects TRBV11-2 to TRBJ2-5; D not resolved. The germline gives CDR1 SGHAT, CDR2 FQNNGV. The length of the CDR3 is 14 residues. The ends were cut back, 1 base at V and 1 base at J, with 7 bases in the middle. This CDR3 is CASSLAGPQETQYF. The CDR3 DNA reads TGTGCCAGCAGCTTAGCCGGACCCCAAGAGACCCAGTACTTC. The full variable domain, rest sourced from reference TRBV11-2 and TRBJ2-5, is EAGVAQSPRYKIIEKRQSVAFWCNPISGHATLYWYQQILGQGPKLLIQFQNNGVVDDSQLPKDRFSAERLKGVDSTLKIQPAKLEDSAVYLCASSLAGPQETQYFGPGTRLLVL.

This clonotype has at least ten counts. This chain uses TRBV20-1 with TRBJ2-7; tentative D call: TRBD1 (7 bases). V lost 4 bases, J lost 5 bases, and 24 bases lay in between. The germline gives CDR1 DFQATT, CDR2 SNEGSKA (reference sequence). This CDR3 comprises 16 residues. The CDR3 bases are TGCAGTGCTACAGGGGGGAGCGCAGGCACCACGAACGAGCAGTACTTC. It is translated as CSATGGSAGTTNEQYF.

This clonotype was picked up many times. The chain is built from TRBV29-1 and TRBJ1-1, with 7 positions matching TRBD1. Germline V lookup: CDR1 SQVTM, CDR2 ANQGSEA. The ends lost 6 bases at V and 3 bases at J; junction bases unmatched: 7. The CDR3 contains 13 residues. DNA for the CDR3: TGCAGCGTCCGTCGACAGGGTGACACTGAAGCTTTCTTT. This sequence encodes CSVRRQGDTEAFF. Variable domain in full (rest from reference TRBV29-1 and TRBJ1-1): SAVISQKPSRDICQRGTSLTIQCQVDSQVTMMFWYRQQPGQSLTLIATANQGSEATYESGFVIDKFPISRPNLTFSTLTVSNMSPEDSSIYLCSVRRQGDTEAFFGQGTRLTVV.

This clonotype was recorded many times. The chain employs TRBV20-1 and TRBJ2-7; TRBD1 aligns across 9 bases. V shed 1 base and J 4 bases; nucleotides not matched to a gene: 8. Germline CDR1 and CDR2: DFQATT and SNEGSKA (reference sequence). This CDR3 is built from 15 residues. CDR3 protein: CSARGDRDPAYEQYF. In DNA, the CDR3 is TGCAGTGCTAGAGGGGACAGGGACCCCGCTTACGAGCAGTACTTC.

This clonotype was found many times. The CDR3, as DNA: TGTGCCAGCAGCTTGATTAGCGGGTCGAACACTGAAGCTTTCTTT. It codes for CASSLISGSNTEAFF. V usage is TRBV5-5 and J usage is TRBJ1-1; D is unresolved. V was pared by 1 base and J by 1 base, with 11 bases between. Per germline, CDR1 SGHKS and CDR2 YYEKEE (reference sequence). The CDR3 length is 15 residues.

The chain employs TRBV19 and TRBJ2-1; 9 nucleotides line up with TRBD2. V was clipped by 6 bases and J by 1 base; unmatched bases: 10. Germline CDR1 LNHDA, CDR2 SQIVND (reference sequence). The CDR3 extends over 17 amino acids. The CDR3 region has the DNA TGTGCCAGTAGGGAGAGCGGGGGGCGTAGGTCCTACAATGAGCAGTTCTTC. Translation: CASRESGGRRSYNEQFF. Looking up the rest from reference TRBV19 and TRBJ2-1 gives the full variable domain: DGGITQSPKYLFRKEGQNVTLSCEQNLNHDAMYWYRQDPGQGLRLIYYSQIVNDFQKGDIAEGYSVSREKKESFPLTVTSAQKNPTAFYLCASRESGGRRSYNEQFFGPGTRLTVL.

This clonotype was detected ten times or more. The chain joins TRBV29-1 to TRBJ2-1; D is uncertain. The germline V and J ends were trimmed by 3 bases and 12 bases, with 15 bases remaining between them. The germline CDR1 and CDR2 sequences are SQVTM and ANQGSEA. The CDR3 length is 12 residues. The CDR3 sequence is CSVELDVLSQFF. CDR3 nucleotides: TGCAGCGTTGAGTTAGACGTTCTCTCGCAGTTCTTC.

This clonotype was detected ten times or more. As DNA, the CDR3 is TGTGCCAGCCTAGCGGGGGAGCACAATGAGCAGTTCTTC. Protein product: CASLAGEHNEQFF. J is TRBJ2-1 and V is TRBV28, with 10 bases fitting TRBD2. CDR3 length equals 13 residues. Germline CDR1 reads MDHEN; CDR2 reads SYDVKM. V lost 8 bases and J lost 5; bases outside the gene matches: 3.

Note on this clonotype: No conserved phenylalanine or tryptophan is present at the end of the CDR3, so a read error is the likely explanation. The chain employs TRBV10-3 and TRBJ2-1, with 10 bases matching TRBD1. Germline V gene data show CDR1 as ENHRY and CDR2 as SYGVKD. This CDR3 comprises 15 residues. V lost 8 bases to trimming and J lost 3 bases; unmatched junction nucleotides: 7. CDR3 nucleotide sequence: TGTGCCATCCAAGCAGGGACAGGGGTCTACAATGAGCAGTTCATC. Its protein product is CAIQAGTGVYNEQFI.

By sample share, this clonotype is large. The V gene is TRBV7-9, the J gene TRBJ2-1; D is uncertain. This CDR3 comprises 12 residues. Germline values: CDR1 SEHNR, CDR2 FQNEAQ (reference sequence). Trimming pared 6 bases from V and 9 bases from J, leaving 12 bases between. CDR3 in amino acids: CASRPPSAEQFF. In DNA form, the CDR3 reads TGTGCCAGCAGGCCCCCGTCTGCTGAGCAGTTCTTC.

This clonotype has at least ten counts. The chain employs TRBV7-2 and TRBJ2-5; D unresolved. The CDR3 runs 15 residues. Germline assignment: CDR1 SGHTA and CDR2 FQGNSA. Trimming took 3 bases from V and 2 from J, leaving 13 bases between them. The CDR3 nucleotides read TGTGCCAGCAGCTTTTTCGTAGGGCTTCAAGAGACCCAGTACTTC. This codes for CASSFFVGLQETQYF.

This chain joins TRBV7-8 and TRBJ1-1; D possibly corresponds to TRBD1 (6 bases). V lost 8 bases and J lost 4, with 14 bases in between. Germline values: CDR1 SGHVS, CDR2 FQNEAQ. The CDR3 spans 13 residues. CDR3 sequence: CASGTTGGTEAFF. CDR3 bases: TGTGCCAGCGGGACAACGGGGGGCACTGAAGCTTTCTTT. Filled out from reference TRBV7-8 and TRBJ1-1, the complete variable domain reads GAGVSQSPRYKVAKRGQDVALRCDPISGHVSLFWYQQALGQGPEFLTYFQNEAQLDKSGLPSDRFFAERPEGSVSTLKIQRTQQEDSAVYLCASGTTGGTEAFFGQGTRLTVV.